The clone carrying this TCR beta chain was seen only a few times. Its specificity is unknown. These data come from a study of radiotherapy plus CTLA-4 blockade in lung cancer. Study information: Objective response was observed in about 19% of patients, and disease control in approximately 30%.

The CDR3 sequence is 14 residues long. CDR1 is SNHLY, CDR2 FYNNEI, per germline. J was trimmed by 3 bases and V by 6 bases; bases with no gene match: 5. Study conclusions and caveats: Early blood T cell clone changes and increased post-radiation serum interferon-beta were reportedly the strongest response predictors. Clones derived from tumor TCRs expanded in blood after radiotherapy plus ipilimumab.

Profiled with immunoSEQ multiplex PCR; TCRdb holds only in-frame clones, not every one. The table records tens of thousands of clones, around 84% of them present only once. Lung cancer patients with chemo-refractory metastatic non-small-cell disease were given focal radiation plus CTLA-4 blockade with ipilimumab. V usage is TRBV2 and J usage is TRBJ1-5; the match to TRBD1 covers 7 bases. This specimen was peripheral blood, taken from a patient treated with radiotherapy plus ipilimumab. The sequence came from a human donor with non-small cell lung cancer whose response to radiotherapy plus ipilimumab could not be evaluated. CDR3 sequence reads: CASSGGQDNQPQHF. The CDR3 nucleotides read TGTGCCAGCAGCGGCGGACAGGACAATCAGCCCCAGCATTTT.